These 12 T cell receptor beta chains were all obtained from the same sample, sequenced in a study of CD8 T cells in ankylosing spondylitis. Study-level findings and limits: One TCR beta motif, made up of 7 or 8 highly homologous variants, appeared characteristic of ankylosing spondylitis blood.

TCRdb reprocessed the 5' RACE reads with MiXCR, giving one entry per CDR3 protein. The sample contains about 450,000 distinct CDR3 sequences, approximately 26% of which appear only once. The antigens these receptors bind are not known. Sequencing was done on a sample of blood, either unsorted or a sorted T cell fraction (not recorded which). All receptors come from a male donor with ankylosing spondylitis.

This clonotype came up a few times. The V call is TRBV28, the J call TRBJ2-3, with 10 bases fitting TRBD2. Germline CDR1 is MDHEN and CDR2 is SYDVKM. V dropped 10 bases and J dropped 7; count of bases not matched to a gene: 17. The CDR3 is 16 amino acids. CDR3 protein: CATTTLAGVGGYTQYF. The CDR3 DNA is TGTGCCACCACGACCCTAGCGGGAGTAGGGGGATATACGCAGTATTTT.

The rearrangement uses TRBV19 and TRBJ1-5; TRBD1 agrees at 7 bases. The CDR3 has 13 residues. The germline gives CDR1 LNHDA, CDR2 SQIVND (reference sequence). After removal of 7 bases from V and 4 bases from J, the junction contained 4 bases not matched to a gene. The CDR3 DNA follows: TGTGCCAGTATGGGGACAGAGAATCAGCCCCAGCATTTT. It specifies CASMGTENQPQHF.

The chain couples TRBV15 to TRBJ1-1; D is uncertain. The CDR3 extends over 12 amino acids. V lost 8 bases and J 5 bases, leaving 12 bases between the germline ends. Per germline, CDR1 LNHNV and CDR2 YYDKDF (reference sequence). CDR3 residues: CATRTQRTEAFF. DNA of the CDR3: TGTGCCACCCGCACCCAGAGGACTGAAGCTTTCTTT.

To note about this clonotype: It may be a read error: a sequence one base away is much more abundant. V is TRBV9 and J is TRBJ1-2; 10 bases are shared with TRBD1. The CDR3 extends over 14 amino acids. CDR1 and CDR2 from the germline V gene are SGDLS and YYNGEE. Trimming at V came to 4 bases and at J to 4 bases, leaving 4 bases not matched to a gene. This CDR3 reads CASSLRDRGYGYTF. The DNA for the CDR3 is TGTGCCAGCAGCCTCCGGGACAGGGGCTATGGCTACACCTTC.

This clonotype has just a few counts. The V call is TRBV12-3 or TRBV12-4, the J call TRBJ2-1, with 14 bases that match TRBD2. The length of the CDR3 is 18 residues. Unmatched junction bases numbered 8, after V lost 0 bases and J lost 7 bases. CDR3 DNA sequence: TGTGCCAGCAGTTTAGCTAGGACTAGCGGGAGGCGTAGGAATGAGCAGTTCTTC. Its translation: CASSLARTSGRRRNEQFF.

The chain couples TRBV20-1 to TRBJ1-1; D unclear. V was clipped by 5 bases and J by 7 bases, with 11 bases between them. The germline V gene encodes CDR1 DFQATT and CDR2 SNEGSKA (reference sequence). The CDR3 consists of 11 residues. Here the CDR3 DNA reads TGCAGTGCTTCGAAGGTTGGTGAAGCTTTCTTT. Translation gives CSASKVGEAFF.

The table lists this clonotype with a few counts. The chain employs TRBV20-1 and TRBJ2-7; D remains unclear. The V gene lost 0 bases and the J gene lost 7 bases, with 13 bases spanning the gap. This CDR3 is built from 13 residues. From germline, CDR1 is DFQATT and CDR2 SNEGSKA (reference sequence). The CDR3 loop is CSARDLSRGEQYV. Here the CDR3 DNA reads TGCAGTGCTAGAGATCTGTCTAGAGGTGAGCAGTACGTC.

This clonotype has a handful of counts. The chain recombines TRBV12-3 or TRBV12-4 with TRBJ2-7, with TRBD2 matching 9 bases. The CDR3 loop spans 15 amino acids. V was pared by 5 bases and J by 7 bases, with 12 bases of the junction left unmatched. The CDR3 nucleotides read TGTGCCAGCAGTCGTACCGGGACTAGCACCCTTGAGCAGTACTTC. Translated: CASSRTGTSTLEQYF.

The chain employs TRBV4-2 and TRBJ2-1, with D tentatively TRBD1 (6 bases). Germline loops: CDR1 LGHNA, CDR2 YNFKEQ. V gave up 3 bases and J gave up 5 bases, with 11 bases separating them. The CDR3 runs to 14 residues. CDR3 protein: CASSHWDIDNEQFF. The CDR3 region has the DNA TGTGCCAGCAGCCACTGGGACATAGACAATGAGCAGTTCTTC.

This clonotype has only a few counts. The chain employs TRBV7-9 and TRBJ1-1; D not resolved. Germline values: CDR1 SEHNR, CDR2 FQNEAQ (reference sequence). CDR3 size: 14 residues. V dropped 1 base and J dropped 7 bases, with 13 bases sitting between them. CDR3 sequence: CASSLVVSGLEAFF. For the CDR3, the DNA is TGTGCCAGCAGCTTAGTCGTTTCGGGTCTTGAAGCTTTCTTT.

This clonotype was observed a handful of times. This sequence joins TRBV7-9 and TRBJ2-1; D unresolved. V lost 7 bases to trimming and J lost 0 bases, with 13 bases between them. CDR1 SEHNR and CDR2 FQNEAQ come from the germline V gene (reference sequence). The CDR3 runs to 15 residues. The CDR3 DNA follows: TGTGCCAGCACTCTTCGCTTAGGCTCCTACAATGAGCAGTTCTTC. Its translation: CASTLRLGSYNEQFF.

This clonotype has a handful of counts. This chain links TRBV7-9 with TRBJ2-7; D unresolved. From germline, CDR1 is SEHNR and CDR2 FQNEAQ (reference sequence). The CDR3 is 11 residues long. V was cut by 5 bases and J by 6 bases, with 8 bases left in between. The CDR3 bases are TGTGCCAGCAGCACCCTGATCGAGCAGTACGTC. Amino acid sequence: CASSTLIEQYV.